This T cell receptor beta chain was sequenced in a study of post-analysis software for immune sequencing data. Broader study findings: With TRBV5-6, TRBV5-1 and TRBV20-1 included, 5 or 6 TRBV segments were more frequent in patients than in controls. F-measure co-clustering was strong for batch-matched samples. Significantly decreased normalized Chao1 diversity was recorded for multiple sclerosis patients relative to controls.

This clonotype was counted at least ten times. Its antigen is unidentified. Unique molecular identifiers tagged the TCR beta cDNA libraries. The yield from roughly 1 to 10 million T cells was about 500,000 cDNA molecules in total. TCRdb called the PCR reads again in MiXCR, with one record for every CDR3 protein. The sample lists about 200,000 distinct CDR3 sequences, 25% to 30% occurring once. V was clipped by 8 bases and J by 0 bases, with 16 bases between them. Germline CDR1 and CDR2: MNHEY and SVGAGI. The CDR3 is 15 residues long. The sample taken for sequencing was blood. This receptor was obtained from a girl younger than 18 with multiple sclerosis. The J gene is TRBJ1-2, the V gene TRBV6-5; D might be TRBD1 (5 bases). DNA for the CDR3: TGTGCCAGCGGGGCGGGCGGCAGCCCTAACTATGGCTACACCTTC. This encodes CASGAGGSPNYGYTF.